The clone carrying this T cell receptor (beta chain) was seen at least ten times. Its target is unknown. Amplification of TCR beta CDR3 regions used RNA as the template. During a first-round RT-PCR of the TCR CDR3, the HTBI primer set was used. TCRdb processed the multiplex PCR reads anew with MiXCR; each CDR3 protein has one entry. The sample has 490,000 or so distinct CDR3 sequences, about 15% seen once. This sample is part of a study of T cells in Graves' hyperthyroidism and ophthalmopathy. About the research overall: The initial diagnosis was the point when peripheral blood was collected, ahead of any treatment.

For the diagnoses, clinical symptoms, serum thyroxine and TRAb, thyroid ultrasound and orbital computed tomography were used. The CDR3 covers 14 residues. Trimming pared 1 base from V and 1 base from J, leaving 7 bases between. General study results and limits: Most clonotypes that expanded in the thyroid above 0.001 also showed up in blood.

The chain combines TRBV12-3 or TRBV12-4 with TRBJ1-1; no clear D. The sequence was collected from a woman in her thirties with Graves' ophthalmopathy. The sequenced sample consisted of blood. The CDR3: CASSLEGKNTEAFF. DNA of the CDR3: TGTGCCAGCAGTTTAGAGGGAAAGAACACTGAAGCTTTCTTT.